This T cell receptor beta chain is drawn from a study of T cells in Graves' hyperthyroidism and ophthalmopathy. Patients showing uncontrolled infection, other autoimmune disease, pregnancy or lactation were ineligible. The sample holds a few counts of this clonotype. The source material, RNA transcripts, was used to amplify TCR beta CDR3 regions. The TCR CDR3 first-round RT-PCR relied on the HTBI primer set. TCRdb re-analysed the multiplex PCR reads in MiXCR, keeping a single row per CDR3 protein. The table records hundreds of thousands of distinct CDR3 sequences, about 14% of them present only once. The CDR3 contains 14 residues. Trimming left V 10 bases short and J 3 bases short, with 17 bases between. Germline values: CDR1 MNHNS, CDR2 SASEGT.

This TCR was sampled from a man in his late teens or twenties with Graves' ophthalmopathy. The sample comprised blood. The rearrangement links TRBV6-1 to TRBJ2-3; perhaps TRBD2 as D (7 bases). CDR3: CATTAAGATDTQYF. Written as DNA, the CDR3 is TGTGCCACCACAGCCGCGGGGGCAACAGATACGCAGTATTTT.